This is a list of T cell receptor beta chains from one sample in a study of T cell repertoires in cytomegalovirus infection. Each CDR3 protein is one row after TCRdb ran MiXCR on the reads. The sample yields 150,000 to 200,000 distinct CDR3 sequences, roughly a fifth seen once. Sequencing was done on a sample of PBMCs. These receptor sequences come from a human donor in good health (CMV status not recorded). Some clones in this sample may be carry-over from other donors' samples. The CDR3 runs from the conserved cysteine through the conserved F or W. The order of the fields is CDR3 DNA, CDR3 protein, D gene, J gene, CDR3 length, V gene, clone size. The D gene is left open where the match is weak. Expanded clones get a size class; other rows say once, few or many, or leave the size out.

TGTGCCAGCAACCCACTAGGCTCCTACAATGAGCAGTTCTTC | CASNPLGSYNEQFF | NA | TRBJ2-1 | 14 | TRBV14 | NA
TGTGCCAGTTCACCTCTGGACAGGGACACCGGGGAGCTGTTTTTT | CASSPLDRDTGELFF | TRBD1 | TRBJ2-2 | 15 | TRBV19 | few
TGTGCCAGCAGCTTGCCCCTAGAAGACCAAGAGACCCAGTACTTC | CASSLPLEDQETQYF | NA | TRBJ2-5 | 15 | TRBV5-6 | few
TGTGCCAGCAGCTTGGGCCCCCGTACTGAAGCTTTCTTT | CASSLGPRTEAFF | NA | TRBJ1-1 | 13 | TRBV7-8 | NA
TGTGCCAGCAGTTACCGGGGATTAGTTTTAAACACTGAAGCTTTCTTT | CASSYRGLVLNTEAFF | NA | TRBJ1-1 | 16 | TRBV6-2/TRBV6-3 | many
TGTGCCAGCAGCTCCCGGGACGGCCGCTATGGCTACACCTTC | CASSSRDGRYGYTF | NA | TRBJ1-2 | 14 | TRBV7-9 | few
TGTGCCAGCAGTGAAGCGCTGGGTTCCTACGAGCAGTACTTC | CASSEALGSYEQYF | NA | TRBJ2-7 | 14 | TRBV2 | many
TGTGCAAGTAGGGTGGGGGGGAATGTTTACAATGAGCAGTTCTTC | CASRVGGNVYNEQFF | TRBD2 | TRBJ2-1 | 15 | TRBV19 | NA
TGTGCCAGCTCTCCCCGGACAACGGTCACCGGGGAGCTGTTTTTT | CASSPRTTVTGELFF | NA | TRBJ2-2 | 15 | TRBV18 | many
TGCAGTGCTAGAGAGGGGACAGCCATGAACACTGAAGCTTTCTTT | CSAREGTAMNTEAFF | TRBD1 | TRBJ1-1 | 15 | TRBV20-1 | few